This TCR beta chain was identified in a study of blood T cell repertoires in COVID-19. This CDR3 region has 16 residues. Germline assignment: CDR1 LGHDT and CDR2 YNNKEL (reference sequence). After removal of 4 bases from V and 9 bases from J, the junction contained 8 bases not matched to a gene. TCRdb's table, derived via immunoSEQ multiplex PCR, lists solely in-frame clones and lacks some. The sample consists of more than 200,000 clones, about 85% of them appearing once. The material sequenced was peripheral blood. The receptor was derived from a man younger than 30 with active or convalescent COVID-19. The gene calls are TRBV3-1 (or the pseudogene TRBV3-2) and TRBJ2-1, with 14 bases matching TRBD2. The CDR3 region is CASSRGLAGGLGEQFF. The CDR3, as DNA: TGTGCCAGCAGCCGAGGACTAGCGGGAGGTTTGGGTGAGCAGTTCTTC.